The clone carrying this TCR beta chain has just a few counts. MiXCR, run by TCRdb on the RACE reads, gives a single entry per CDR3 protein. Among under 300,000 distinct CDR3 sequences, 8.6% were seen once, and the ten largest hold approximately 2.2%. This sample is part of a study of human T cells and chemical hapten exposure. The time point was: pre-sensitization, week 0. The treatment was: therapeutic diphenylcyclopropenone sensitization with weekly scalp DPC. The drawing of blood occurred before each patch test was applied. This CDR3 has 14 residues. V was trimmed by 8 bases and J by 6 bases, leaving 16 bases between them. Germline V lookup: CDR1 SEHNR, CDR2 FQNEAQ (reference sequence).

Sequencing was performed on whole blood, taken in connection with sensitization to the hapten diphenylcyclopropenone (DPC). The V call is TRBV7-9, the J call TRBJ1-4; a weak D match, TRBD1 (5 bases). The clonotype originates from a middle-aged woman with alopecia areata. Some clones in this sample may be carry-over from other donors' samples. Here the CDR3 reads CASRRGETHEKLFF. The CDR3 nucleotides read TGTGCCAGCCGACGGGGGGAGACTCATGAAAAACTGTTTTTT.